This record looks at one T cell receptor beta chain sequence and its context. This clonotype came up a few times. Its target antigen remains unknown. Base qualities are not provided; no much larger clone lies one nucleotide away. The record originates from a study of identical twins listed by TCRdb under 2016. Study-wide context: To test whether fetal clonotypes persist, this study deep-sequenced TCR alpha and beta repertoires from monozygotic twins, from unrelated adults of various ages, and from cord blood. To rule out contamination, the twin experiments were replicated at different times with different library preparation protocols. Findings and caveats that apply to the study as a whole: Invariant T cells such as MAIT and iNKT could partly confound zero-insertion analyses, though diverse VJ usage argued against this for most clonotypes. The excess sharing between twins in beta out-of-frame sequences was weaker because fewer shared sequences reduced the signal-to-noise ratio. Fewer insertions were carried by abundant cord blood beta clonotypes; a weaker similar trend was observed in young adult naive repertoires, while no such trend was observed in memory repertoires. Recombination models systematically underestimated out-of-frame TCR alpha sharing in monozygotic twins but agreed with sharing between unrelated individuals. Compared with coincidental sharing between unrelated individuals, an excess of low generation-probability sequences was observed among out-of-frame TCR alpha sequences shared between twins. Because the same donors could not be followed over many years, the conclusions relied on cross-sectional statistical analysis.

To prepare the library, 5' RACE was applied. This sample was sequenced with an Illumina HiSeq 2000. Template switching introduced a universal primer binding site; the final cDNA contained a unique molecular identifier, enabling accurate counting of TCR cDNA molecules. Specific primers in the conserved constant-segment region were used to synthesize first-strand cDNA for the TCR alpha and beta chains. To control for contamination, every cDNA library carried two barcodes: a SMART-Mk sample barcode plus Illumina barcodes. TruSeq adapter sequences, together with Illumina sample barcodes, were added in two successive PCR steps. The Illumina HiSeq platform was used with custom primers to sequence TCR alpha and beta cDNA libraries. Concerning the study's data processing: Raw reads were processed with MiGEC to extract unique molecular identifiers, and MiXCR was used to determine CDR3 positions. For each individual, recombination models were inferred using an EM algorithm with the repgenHMM and IGoR tools. Shared clonotypes were analyzed with the tcR package in R, and sharing was normalized by the product of cloneset sizes. Out-of-frame nonproductive sequences were analyzed to study raw recombination free of thymic and clonal selection effects. TCRdb reworked the public reads: Q25 trimming with fastp, MiXCR clone assembly, productive beta chains retained. All rows with the same CDR3 protein become a single entry with the most common DNA and genes. The authors' filters were not applied to this entry. This sample comprises hundreds of thousands of distinct CDR3 sequences, 8% to 9% of them detected only once. The ten largest make up around 0.98% of the sample.

Including cysteine and phenylalanine, the CDR3 has 16 amino acids. Only the CDR3 DNA stays, 48 bases, in frame from base 1. V is reduced by 2 bases and J by 0 bases, leaving a spacing of 11 bases between them. The germline V gene sets CDR1 to MGHRA and CDR2 to YSYEKL. All donors were healthy Caucasians. The twin cohort consisted of three pairs of female monozygotic twins, all aged roughly 18 to 29 years. The RNA used for TCR libraries was isolated from peripheral blood mononuclear cells. Separately, the same data were catalogued under a study of yellow fever vaccine responses in identical twins. The second publication reports: The T cell response to vaccination in identical twins was reported by the authors to appear partly convergent and partly personalized. In the study, vaccine-responding T cell clones were precisely tracked in identical twins.

The chain is encoded by TRBV4-1 joined to TRBJ1-3; no D gene call is confident. The sample comprised PBMCs. The source of this sequence is a woman aged 18-30 years in good health. The nucleotide sequence is TGCGCCAGCAGCCAAAGAAGGGCGATCTCTGGAAACACCATATATTTT. Its translation reads: CASSQRRAISGNTIYF.